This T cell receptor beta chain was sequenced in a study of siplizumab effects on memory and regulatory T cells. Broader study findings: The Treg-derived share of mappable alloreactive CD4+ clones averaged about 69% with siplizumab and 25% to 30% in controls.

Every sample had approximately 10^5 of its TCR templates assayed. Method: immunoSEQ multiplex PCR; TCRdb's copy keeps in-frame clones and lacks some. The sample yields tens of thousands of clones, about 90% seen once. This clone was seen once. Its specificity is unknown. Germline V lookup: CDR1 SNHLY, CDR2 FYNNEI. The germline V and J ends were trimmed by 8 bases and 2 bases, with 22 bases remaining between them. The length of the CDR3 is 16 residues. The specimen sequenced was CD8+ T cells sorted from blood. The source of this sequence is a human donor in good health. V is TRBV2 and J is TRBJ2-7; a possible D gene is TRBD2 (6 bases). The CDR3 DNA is TGTGCCAGCTTCGGTTGGGCGGACTACGGCACCTACGAGCAGTACTTC. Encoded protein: CASFGWADYGTYEQYF. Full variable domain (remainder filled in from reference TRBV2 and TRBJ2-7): EPEVTQTPSHQVTQMGQEVILRCVPISNHLYFYWYRQILGQKVEFLVSFYNNEISEKSEIFDDQFSVERPDGSNFTLKIRSTKLEDSAMYFCASFGWADYGTYEQYFGPGTRLTVT.